This TCR beta chain was found in a study of blood T cell repertoires in COVID-19. Looking at the study overall: Donors in the United States, Italy and Spain gave samples during acute or convalescent COVID-19.

Sequenced by immunoSEQ multiplex PCR; TCRdb stores in-frame clones only, minus some. Of a few hundred thousand clones in the sample, 83% are singletons; the top ten hold approximately 1.2%. The length of the CDR3 is 12 residues. Between the trimmed V and J ends, which lost 4 bases and 5 bases, there was a span of 8 bases. This clonotype was sampled from a woman aged 50 to 60 with acute or convalescent COVID-19. The genes are TRBV5-3 and TRBJ2-3; no clear D. TRBV5-3 is classed as an ORF, of uncertain function. The sequenced material came from peripheral blood. The CDR3 coding sequence is TGTGCCAGAAGCGCGCATGGAGATACGCAGTATTTT. This sequence encodes CARSAHGDTQYF.